A single sample gave rise to the 8 T cell receptor beta chains below, sequenced in a study of liver allograft versus peripheral blood T cells. Study context: Transplanted-liver and recipient peripheral blood T cell receptor repertoires were compared.

TCRdb analysed the reads with MiXCR anew, one entry per CDR3 protein. This sample has about 10,000 distinct CDR3 sequences, with 20% to 25% found just once. These receptors all stem from a human patient who had a liver transplant. Among the T cells, some may be from the graft donor.

This clonotype occurred a few times. V and J are TRBV5-4 and TRBJ2-1; no firm D call. V gave up 4 bases and J gave up 4 bases, with 18 bases separating them. Germline assignment: CDR1 SGHNT and CDR2 YYREEE (reference sequence). This CDR3 spans 16 amino acids. The CDR3 bases are TGTGCCAGCAGCCCCCCAACACCTACCGATTACAATGAGCAGTTCTTC. Its protein is CASSPPTPTDYNEQFF.

The chain links TRBV20-1 to TRBJ1-2; D remains unclear. CDR3 size: 11 residues. Germline lookup yields CDR1 DFQATT and CDR2 SNEGSKA (reference sequence). V dropped 7 bases and J dropped 1 base, with 7 bases sitting between them. The CDR3 spells CSGSVNYGYTF. The CDR3 DNA sequence: TGCAGTGGTTCAGTTAACTATGGCTACACCTTC.

This clonotype was observed a handful of times. The V gene is TRBV6-2 or TRBV6-3, the J gene TRBJ2-3; a weak D match, TRBD2 (5 bases). The V and J ends lost 8 bases and 0 bases respectively, with 12 bases between them. This CDR3 region has 14 residues. Germline V gene data show CDR1 as MNHEY and CDR2 as SVGEGT. CDR3 amino acids: CASRTPLSTDTQYF. The CDR3, as DNA: TGTGCCAGCCGGACTCCCCTTAGCACAGATACGCAGTATTTT.

By share of the sample, this clonotype is medium-sized. The chain uses TRBV7-9 and TRBJ1-1; unclear D gene. V lost 8 bases and J 9 bases, leaving 22 bases between the germline ends. CDR3 length: 14 residues. Germline V gene data show CDR1 as SEHNR and CDR2 as FQNEAQ (reference sequence). The DNA of the CDR3 is TGTGCCAGCTCCCACTCTCAGCTCCCCGGTAAAGCTTTCTTT. Residues: CASSHSQLPGKAFF.

Note on this clonotype: A much larger clone is a single base away; this may be a read error. The V gene is TRBV28, the J gene TRBJ1-2; 7 nucleotides match TRBD1. The ends lost 4 bases at V and 5 bases at J; junction bases unmatched: 10. Germline-derived CDR1 and CDR2 are MDHEN and SYDVKM. The length of the CDR3 is 15 residues. The CDR3 loop is CASSSQGRGSYGYTF. DNA of the CDR3: TGTGCCAGCAGTTCTCAGGGCAGGGGGTCTTATGGCTACACCTTC.

This clonotype ranks as medium-sized. The chain is built from TRBV19 and TRBJ2-1, with D tentatively TRBD1 or TRBD2 (5 bases each). The CDR3 totals 13 residues. Trimming took 4 bases from V and 3 from J, leaving 7 bases between them. Germline V gene sequence: CDR1 LNHDA, CDR2 SQIVND (reference sequence). The CDR3 spells CASSRGFYNEQFF. The CDR3, as DNA: TGTGCCAGTAGTAGGGGGTTCTACAATGAGCAGTTCTTC.

The chain employs TRBV20-1 and TRBJ1-5, with TRBD1 as a possible D gene (6 bases). Germline values: CDR1 DFQATT, CDR2 SNEGSKA (reference sequence). CDR3 length: 15 amino acids. The V end lost 5 bases, the J end lost 0 bases, and 14 bases lay between the germline ends. The CDR3 DNA reads as TGCAGTGCTCCCGGGAGGGGGGATAGCAATCAGCCCCAGCATTTT. Encoded protein: CSAPGRGDSNQPQHF.

The CDR3 DNA sequence: TGTGCCAGCAGTGGGACAGGGGGCGCCGGAGGCTACACCTTC. Amino acid sequence: CASSGTGGAGGYTF. The V and J genes are TRBV27 and TRBJ1-2, with 12 positions matching TRBD1. Trimming took 5 bases from V and 8 from J; bases not matched to a gene: 6. From germline, CDR1 is MNHEY and CDR2 SMNVEV (reference sequence). The CDR3 sequence is 14 residues long.